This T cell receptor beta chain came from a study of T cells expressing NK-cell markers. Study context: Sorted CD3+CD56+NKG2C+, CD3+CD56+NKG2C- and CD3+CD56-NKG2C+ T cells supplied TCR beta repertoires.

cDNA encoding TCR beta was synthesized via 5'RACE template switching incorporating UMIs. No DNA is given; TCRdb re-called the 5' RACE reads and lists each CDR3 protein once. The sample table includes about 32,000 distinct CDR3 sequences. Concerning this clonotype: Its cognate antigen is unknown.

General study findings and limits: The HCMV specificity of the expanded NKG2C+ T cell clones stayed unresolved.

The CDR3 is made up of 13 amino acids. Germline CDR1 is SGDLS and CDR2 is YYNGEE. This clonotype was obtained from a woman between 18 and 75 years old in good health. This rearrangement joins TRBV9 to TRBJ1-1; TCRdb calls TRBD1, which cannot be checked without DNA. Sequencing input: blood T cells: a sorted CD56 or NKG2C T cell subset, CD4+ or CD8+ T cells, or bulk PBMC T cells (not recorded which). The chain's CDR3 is CASGTGTNTEAFF. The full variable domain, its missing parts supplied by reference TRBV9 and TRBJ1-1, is DSGVTQTPKHLITATGQRVTLRCSPRSGDLSVYWYQQSLDQGLQFLIQYYNGEERAKGNILERFSAQQFPDLHSELNLSSLELGDSALYFCASGTGTNTEAFFGQGTRLTVV.